What follows is one T cell receptor (beta chain) and its context. V was pared by 4 bases and J by 1 base, with 5 bases of the junction left unmatched. The CDR3 is 15 amino acids. Per germline, CDR1 ENHRY and CDR2 SYGVKD. This entry is derived from a study of blood T cells in healthy people across ages. In the study overall: About one barcoded TCR beta cDNA was captured per two T cells.

It was with a sample-barcoded 5' primer and a J-beta primer mix that a second PCR of roughly 7 to 12 cycles was run. TCRdb analysed the 5' RACE reads with MiXCR anew, one entry per CDR3 protein. The repertoire holds approximately 800,000 distinct CDR3 sequences, with approximately 67% as singletons. This sequence was found in a man aged 30 to 39 in good health. The sample was blood. This chain links TRBV10-3 with TRBJ2-5, with 8 bases lining up with TRBD2. CDR3 loop: CAISVSGNLQETQYF. In nucleotides, the CDR3 is TGTGCCATCAGTGTTAGCGGGAACCTCCAAGAGACCCAGTACTTC.